This record concerns one T cell receptor beta chain sequence. Its antigen target is currently unknown. Per-nucleotide qualities are absent, and no much larger clonotype sits a single base away. This entry is derived from a study of shared clonotypes between healthy human individuals (dated by TCRdb to 2018 to 2020). Regarding the study in general: The cohort comprised a couple of women and three men aged 18 to 49 years. To increase sequencing depth and limit assay-specific biases, TCR repertoire library preparation and sequencing were carried out by different laboratories using diverse techniques. Per donor, leukapheresis produced somewhere between about 0.94 and 10 billion PBMCs. To estimate repertoire size and how much clonotype sharing occurs between individuals, the study deeply sequenced the blood TCR repertoires of a handful of healthy adults. For each donor, CD4 naive and CD4 memory were each run on three plates, CD8 naive on two plates, and CD8 memory on one plate.

V lost 3 bases and J lost 8 bases, and the count of bases not matched to a germline gene is 7. As encoded in the germline V gene, CDR1 is SGHDN while CDR2 is FVKESK. The CDR3 runs 14 amino acids, cysteine and phenylalanine included. Here the CDR3 DNA is all that survives: 42 bases in frame from base 1. The donors were healthy, HIV-negative adults with no recently reported acute infections or vaccinations. All donors were Caucasian adults living in Nashville, Tennessee, USA. CD4+ T cells were enriched by magnetic negative selection, after which naive cells were positively selected on CD45RA and the negative fraction was taken as the memory subset. Blood was obtained by leukapheresis, after which PBMCs were separated by Ficoll-Histopaque density gradient centrifugation and cryopreserved in liquid nitrogen vapor phase. Purity and quantity of every magnetically sorted T cell population were checked by analytical flow cytometry. Genomic DNA was isolated from every sorted fraction and measured by UV absorbance on a Nanodrop 2000c.

TCR CDR3 regions were amplified from genomic DNA by multiplex PCR using the deep immunoSEQ assay. Extracted genomic DNA from each cell subset was spread evenly across all wells of several immunoSEQ 96-well plates, with each plate serving as a replicate. For sorted subsets, each replicate PCR was loaded with 200 ng genomic DNA, equivalent to approximately 27,000 T cell genomes. Purified libraries were quantified with a Qubit 3.0 fluorometer, sized on a Bioanalyzer 2100, and re-quantified with the KAPA Library Quantification kit. Every immunoSEQ 96-well plate was sequenced on a separate single-read 150-cycle Illumina NextSeq 550 flow cell. Under the source paper's analysis protocol: Because the immunoSEQ output held only junctional sequences and lacked quality scores, the filtering could not match the filtering applied to full-length reads. To assign V/J genes and CDR3, sequences were annotated using PyIR, a Python wrapper for IgBLAST v1.9, with IMGT germline references. Reads with weak V/J assignments (E-value above 1e-6), missing CDR3, stop codons, out-of-frame junctions, or ambiguous translated residues were removed. V3J clonotypes were defined as sequences sharing the same inferred V gene, J gene, and CDR3 amino acid sequence. Percentage overlap between repertoires was calculated by dividing the number of shared unique clonotypes by the size of the smaller repertoire. Three approaches were used to assess repertoire richness: RTK rarefaction, the Chao1 estimator, and Recon v2.1 estimates of unobserved clonotypes. For all TCRbeta clonotypes obtained by the gDNA method from four donors, generation probabilities were computed with OLGA. Entries here come from immuneACCESS through TCRdb and include only in-frame sequences with V and J called. Some clones fail to appear in such tables; in the studies checked, an unresolved V gene covers under half of the shortfall, and the cause of the remainder is unknown. That table supplies the V and J calls and clone size; D and trimming were determined from the DNA. The sample includes over a million clones, with 75% observed a single time. Approximately 1.5% of the sample is held by the ten biggest clonotypes.

Here is what the overall study found, with its caveats: Because the study included a small number of donors, the genetic and exposure-history diversity represented was limited. Pairwise subsampling led to the expectation that sequencing depth would affect the degree of clonotype sharing among donors. Clonotypes shared by all four sorted-subset donors showed higher generation probabilities than non-shared clonotypes. Naive subsets generally had larger estimated clonotype richness than memory subsets did. Across a handful of donors, approximately 5% of naive CD4, approximately 3.5% of naive CD8, about 2% of memory CD4, and under 0.45% of memory CD8 clonotypes were shared. Even with the large sequencing depth, rarefaction of the sorted-subset datasets indicated that sequencing was incomplete. Sampling was limited to blood, and TCR repertoires in tissue likely differ from TCR repertoires in blood.

The sample comprised memory CD4+ T cells sorted from blood. In light of the paper, this sample's cell subset or site label describes: CD45RA-negative fraction. The TCR sequence derives from a man aged 18 to 29 in good health. Here the chain combines TRBV14 and TRBJ1-2; 9 central bases correspond to TRBD1. This receptor has the CDR3 CASSHGDRASGYTF. Here is the DNA: TGTGCCAGCAGCCACGGGGACAGGGCGTCGGGCTACACCTTC.